This T cell receptor (beta chain) was obtained from a study of PD-L1 blockade in urothelial cancer. The overall study: Timepoints chosen for blood analysis were 3 weeks (second dose) and 6 weeks after treatment start.

The trim removed 5 bases at V and 8 bases at J, leaving 9 bases unmatched. The CDR3 consists of 15 residues. Germline V lookup: CDR1 MNHEY, CDR2 SVGAGI. It was locally advanced or metastatic urothelial carcinoma that patients had. Method: immunoSEQ multiplex PCR; TCRdb's copy keeps in-frame clones and lacks some. The data contain fewer than 45,000 clones, roughly 86% of them singletons. The sample was PBMCs, taken around atezolizumab (anti-PD-L1) treatment. The sequence came from an older man with urothelial cancer. V usage is TRBV6-5 and J usage is TRBJ1-4, with 9 positions matching TRBD1. The CDR3 region is CASSTMGQGREKLFF. Here the CDR3 DNA reads TGTGCCAGCAGTACAATGGGACAGGGTCGAGAAAAACTGTTTTTT.